This T cell receptor beta chain was captured in a study of T cell repertoires in ileal Crohn's disease. In its sample, this clone was seen once. Its specificity is unknown. Patients were adults with ileal or ileocolonic Crohn's disease needing resection. Broader study findings: Endoscopic recurrence occurred in every patient whose clonality exceeded 26.8%.

The CDR3 consists of 15 residues. V was cut by 3 bases and J by 1 base, with 10 bases left in between. Germline loops: CDR1 MNHNS, CDR2 SASEGT. Profiled with immunoSEQ multiplex PCR; TCRdb holds only in-frame clones, not every one. This sample has some 15,000 clones; roughly 91% occur once, and the top ten carry more than 3%. The J gene is TRBJ2-1, the V gene TRBV6-1; D is perhaps TRBD2 (6 bases). The TCR sequence derives from an adult with Crohn's disease. Sample: ileal tissue. For the CDR3, the DNA is TGTGCCAGCAGTGAGGGGGGTGGGTCCTACAATGAGCAGTTCTTC. Translated: CASSEGGGSYNEQFF.